Reported below is one T cell receptor (beta chain). Its antigen remains unknown. The Oncomine TCR Beta short-read assay sequenced DNA from cultured CD4+ T cells. TCRdb reprocessed the PCR reads with MiXCR, giving one entry per CDR3 protein. This table holds some 26,000 distinct CDR3 sequences, around two fifths found once. The germline V gene encodes CDR1 SGHNT and CDR2 YYREEE (reference sequence). The CDR3 spans 15 residues. The V segment lost 4 bases and the J segment 0 bases; nucleotides outside the gene matches: 7. Sample time point: late sampling 161 to 241 days after vaccination in three convalescent patients. The treatment: roughly 10-day PBMC culture with coronavirus spike peptide pools or control peptides (ViraFEST assay). These data belong to a study of vaccination and CD4 T cells after COVID-19. Study background: In the control cultures, a CEFX pool, an HIV-1 Nef pool, or no peptide was supplied.

The sequence was obtained from a human donor who had recovered from COVID-19. The specimen comprised CD4+ T cells from blood, cultured in vitro, sampled about 7 months after SARS-CoV-2 vaccination. The chain employs TRBV5-4 and TRBJ2-7; 7 nucleotides align to TRBD2. CDR3 amino acids: CASSLGGASSYEQYF. CDR3 DNA sequence: TGTGCCAGCAGCCTGGGAGGGGCTAGCTCCTACGAGCAGTACTTC.